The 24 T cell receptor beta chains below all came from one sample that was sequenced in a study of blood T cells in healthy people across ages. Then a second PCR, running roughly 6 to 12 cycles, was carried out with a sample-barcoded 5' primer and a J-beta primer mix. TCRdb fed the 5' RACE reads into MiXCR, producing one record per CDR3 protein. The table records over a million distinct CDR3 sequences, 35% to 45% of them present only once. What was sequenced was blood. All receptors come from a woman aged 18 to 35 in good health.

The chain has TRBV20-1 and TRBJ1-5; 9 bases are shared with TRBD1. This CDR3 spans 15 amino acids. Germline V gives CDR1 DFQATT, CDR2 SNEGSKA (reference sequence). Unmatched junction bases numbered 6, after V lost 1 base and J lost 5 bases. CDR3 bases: TGCAGTGCTAGAGTTGGGACAGGGCCGGATCAGCCCCAGCATTTT. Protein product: CSARVGTGPDQPQHF.

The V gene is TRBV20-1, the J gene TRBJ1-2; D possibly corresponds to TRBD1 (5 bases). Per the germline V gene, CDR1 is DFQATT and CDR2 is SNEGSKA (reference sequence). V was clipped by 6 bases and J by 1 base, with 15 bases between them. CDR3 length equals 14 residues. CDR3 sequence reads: CSASSGGGNYGYTF. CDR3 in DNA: TGCAGTGCCTCTTCAGGCGGGGGTAACTATGGCTACACCTTC.

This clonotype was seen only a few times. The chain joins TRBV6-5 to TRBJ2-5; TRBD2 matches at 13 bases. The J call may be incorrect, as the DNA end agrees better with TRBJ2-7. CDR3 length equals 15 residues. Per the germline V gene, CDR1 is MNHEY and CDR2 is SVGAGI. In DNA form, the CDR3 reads TGTGCCAGCAGGCGGACTAGCGGGAGTCTGAACGAGCAGTACTTC. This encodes CASRRTSGSLNEQYF.

CDR3 coding DNA: TGCGCCAGCGGGGGACAGGGGCTGAACACTGAAGCTTTCTTT. Its translation: CASGGQGLNTEAFF. This chain uses TRBV5-1 with TRBJ1-1, with 10 bases identical to TRBD1. The V gene's germline CDR1 is SGHRS and CDR2 YFSETQ. This CDR3 is built from 14 residues. J was trimmed by 0 bases and V by 7 bases; bases with no gene match: 3.

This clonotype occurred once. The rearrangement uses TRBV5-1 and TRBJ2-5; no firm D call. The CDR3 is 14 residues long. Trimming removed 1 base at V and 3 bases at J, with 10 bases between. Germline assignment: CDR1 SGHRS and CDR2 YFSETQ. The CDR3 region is CASSLQTGEETQYF. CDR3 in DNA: TGCGCCAGCAGCTTGCAGACTGGCGAAGAGACCCAGTACTTC.

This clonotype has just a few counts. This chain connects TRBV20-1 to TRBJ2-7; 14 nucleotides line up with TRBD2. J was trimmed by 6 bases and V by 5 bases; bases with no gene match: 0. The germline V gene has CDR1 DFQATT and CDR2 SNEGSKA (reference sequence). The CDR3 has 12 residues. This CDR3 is CSAGTSGSEQYF. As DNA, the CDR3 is TGCAGTGCTGGGACTAGCGGGAGCGAGCAGTACTTC.

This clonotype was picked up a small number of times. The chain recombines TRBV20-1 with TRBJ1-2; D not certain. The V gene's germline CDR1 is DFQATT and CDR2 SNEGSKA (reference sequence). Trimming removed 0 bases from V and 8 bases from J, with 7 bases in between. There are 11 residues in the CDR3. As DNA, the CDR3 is TGCAGTGCTAGAGATTATTGGGGCTACACCTTC. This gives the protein CSARDYWGYTF.

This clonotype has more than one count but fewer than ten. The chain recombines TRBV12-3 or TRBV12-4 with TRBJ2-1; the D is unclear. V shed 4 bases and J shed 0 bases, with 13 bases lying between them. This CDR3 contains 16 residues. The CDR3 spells CASSWVTWSSYNEQFF. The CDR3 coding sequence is TGTGCCAGCAGTTGGGTCACTTGGAGCTCCTACAATGAGCAGTTCTTC.

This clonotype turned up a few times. In DNA form, the CDR3 reads TGTGCCGCGGGGACTTCATACGAGCAGTACTTC. Its protein is CAAGTSYEQYF. This chain links TRBV10-3 with TRBJ2-7, with D possibly TRBD2 on 6 matching bases. This CDR3 has 11 residues. The V end lost 11 bases, the J end lost 4 bases, and 12 bases lay between the germline ends. The germline V gene encodes CDR1 ENHRY and CDR2 SYGVKD.

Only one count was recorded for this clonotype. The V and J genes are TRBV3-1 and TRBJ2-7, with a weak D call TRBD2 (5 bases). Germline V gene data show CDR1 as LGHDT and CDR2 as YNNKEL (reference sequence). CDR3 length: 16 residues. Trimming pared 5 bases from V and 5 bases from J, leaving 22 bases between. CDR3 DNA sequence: TGTGCCAGCAGCTCGGGGAAGAGGGAGTGGTTTGACGAGCAGTACTTC. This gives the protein CASSSGKREWFDEQYF.

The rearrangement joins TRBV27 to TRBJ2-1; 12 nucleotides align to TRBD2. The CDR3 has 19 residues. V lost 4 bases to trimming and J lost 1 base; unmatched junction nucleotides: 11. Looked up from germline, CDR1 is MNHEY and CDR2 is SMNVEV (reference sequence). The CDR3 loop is CASSSPGTSGPQSYNEQFF. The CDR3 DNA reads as TGTGCCAGCAGTTCACCCGGGACTAGCGGGCCTCAATCCTACAATGAGCAGTTCTTC.

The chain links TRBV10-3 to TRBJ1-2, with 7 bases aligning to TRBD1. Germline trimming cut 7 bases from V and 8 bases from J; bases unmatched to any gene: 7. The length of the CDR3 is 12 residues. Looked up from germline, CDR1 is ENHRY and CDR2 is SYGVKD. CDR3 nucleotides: TGTGCCATCACCCAGACAGGGTGGGGCTACACCTTC. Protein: CAITQTGWGYTF.

CDR3 region: CASSPDVIRDTGELFF. In nucleotides, the CDR3 is TGTGCCAGCTCACCAGACGTAATTCGGGACACCGGGGAGCTGTTTTTT. The chain uses TRBV18 and TRBJ2-2; D gene ambiguous. Germline CDR1 reads KGHSH; CDR2 reads LQKENI. This CDR3 has 16 residues. The V end lost 2 bases, the J end lost 3 bases, and 13 bases lay between the germline ends.

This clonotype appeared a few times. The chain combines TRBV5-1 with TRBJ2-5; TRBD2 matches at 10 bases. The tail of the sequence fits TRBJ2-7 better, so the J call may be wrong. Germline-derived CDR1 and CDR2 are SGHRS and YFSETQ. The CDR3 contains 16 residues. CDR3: CASGYLAGDPLDEQYF. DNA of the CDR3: TGCGCCAGCGGATACCTAGCGGGAGATCCCCTAGACGAGCAGTACTTC.

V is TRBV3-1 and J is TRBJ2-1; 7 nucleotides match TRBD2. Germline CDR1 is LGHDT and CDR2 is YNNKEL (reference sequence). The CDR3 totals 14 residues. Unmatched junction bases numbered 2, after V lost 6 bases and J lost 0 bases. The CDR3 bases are TGTGCCAGCAGTACGGGGGGCTCCTACAATGAGCAGTTCTTC. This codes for CASSTGGSYNEQFF.

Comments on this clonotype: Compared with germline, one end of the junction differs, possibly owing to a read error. CDR3 coding DNA: TGTGCCAACAGTCTTGACAGGGGCTTCTATGGCTACACCTTC. It specifies CANSLDRGFYGYTF. The chain has TRBV6-5 and TRBJ1-2; 8 nucleotides agree with TRBD1. This CDR3 spans 14 amino acids. The V gene's germline CDR1 is MNHEY and CDR2 SVGAGI.

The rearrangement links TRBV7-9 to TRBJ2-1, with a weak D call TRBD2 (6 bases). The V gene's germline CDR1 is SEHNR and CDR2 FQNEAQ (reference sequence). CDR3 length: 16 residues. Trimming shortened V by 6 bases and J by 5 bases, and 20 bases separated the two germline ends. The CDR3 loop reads CASRPAGPPGHNEQFF. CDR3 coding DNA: TGTGCCAGCAGACCGGCGGGGCCCCCGGGCCACAATGAGCAGTTCTTC.

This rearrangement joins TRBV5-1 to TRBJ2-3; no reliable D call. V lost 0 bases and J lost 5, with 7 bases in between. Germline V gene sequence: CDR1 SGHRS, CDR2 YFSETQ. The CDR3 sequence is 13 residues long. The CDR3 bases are TGCGCCAGCAGCTTGGAATCGAAAGATACGCAGTATTTT. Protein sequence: CASSLESKDTQYF.

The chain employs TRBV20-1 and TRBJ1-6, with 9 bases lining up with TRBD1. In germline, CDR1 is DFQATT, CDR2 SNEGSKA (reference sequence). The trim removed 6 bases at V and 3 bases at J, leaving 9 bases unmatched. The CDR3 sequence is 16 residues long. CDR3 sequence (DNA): TGCAGTGCGCCACCCCAGGACAGGGGCTATAATTCACCCCTCCACTTT. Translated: CSAPPQDRGYNSPLHF.

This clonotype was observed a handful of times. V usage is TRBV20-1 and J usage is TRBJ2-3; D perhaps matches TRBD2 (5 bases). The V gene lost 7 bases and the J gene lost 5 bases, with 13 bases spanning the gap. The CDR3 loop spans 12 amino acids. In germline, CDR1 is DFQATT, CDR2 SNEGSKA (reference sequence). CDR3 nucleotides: TGCAGTGTGGACGGGCGGGTAGATACGCAGTATTTT. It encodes CSVDGRVDTQYF.

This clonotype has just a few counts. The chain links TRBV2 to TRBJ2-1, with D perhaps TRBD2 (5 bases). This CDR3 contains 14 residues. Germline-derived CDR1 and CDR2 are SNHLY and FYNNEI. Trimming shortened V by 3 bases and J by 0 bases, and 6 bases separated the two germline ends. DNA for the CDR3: TGTGCCAGCAGTGAGAGGGACTCCTACAATGAGCAGTTCTTC. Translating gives CASSERDSYNEQFF.

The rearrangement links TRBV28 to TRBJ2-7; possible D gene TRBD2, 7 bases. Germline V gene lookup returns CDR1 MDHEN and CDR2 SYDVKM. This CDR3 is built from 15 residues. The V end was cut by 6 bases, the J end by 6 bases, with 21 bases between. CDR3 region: CASRGGASGSSEQYF. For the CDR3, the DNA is TGTGCCAGCAGAGGGGGGGCCAGCGGTTCGTCCGAGCAGTACTTC.

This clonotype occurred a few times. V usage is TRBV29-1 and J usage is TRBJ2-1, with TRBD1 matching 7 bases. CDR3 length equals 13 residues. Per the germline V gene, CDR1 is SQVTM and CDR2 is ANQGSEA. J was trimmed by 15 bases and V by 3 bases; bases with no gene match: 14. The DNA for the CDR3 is TGCAGCGTTGAGCAGAGGACAGGCCTGGGTCCGTTCTTC. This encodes CSVEQRTGLGPFF.

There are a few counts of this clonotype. Written as DNA, the CDR3 is TGTGCCACCAGCGCCCGGACTAGAGGACAGGATGAGCAGTTCTTC. Protein product: CATSARTRGQDEQFF. The V and J genes are TRBV15 and TRBJ2-1; D assignment may be TRBD1 or TRBD2 (7 bases each). This CDR3 region has 15 residues. V was trimmed by 5 bases and J by 8 bases, leaving 19 bases between them. Germline CDR1 is LNHNV and CDR2 is YYDKDF (reference sequence).